Below, 27 T cell receptor beta chains from the same sample are listed, as sequenced in a study of early T cells in non-severe SARS-CoV-2 infection. TCRdb processed the 5' RACE reads anew with MiXCR; each CDR3 protein has one entry. The repertoire holds more than 55,000 distinct CDR3 sequences, with 8% to 9.5% as singletons. The sample comprised whole blood. The receptor source for this set is an adult who was a healthcare worker with PCR-confirmed SARS-CoV-2 infection or an uninfected control (not recorded which).

This chain uses TRBV11-2 with TRBJ1-3, with a tentative D call TRBD1 (5 bases). Germline values: CDR1 SGHAT, CDR2 FQNNGV. With 5 bases removed from V and 9 bases from J, the gap between germline ends came to 17 bases. This CDR3 comprises 14 residues. The CDR3 spells CASSPDNWGTTIYF. The DNA for the CDR3 is TGTGCCAGCAGCCCCGATAATTGGGGGACCACCATATATTTT. Complete variable domain (other parts from reference TRBV11-2 and TRBJ1-3): EAGVAQSPRYKIIEKRQSVAFWCNPISGHATLYWYQQILGQGPKLLIQFQNNGVVDDSQLPKDRFSAERLKGVDSTLKIQPAKLEDSAVYLCASSPDNWGTTIYFGEGSWLTVV.

This clonotype was found many times. The J gene is TRBJ2-4, the V gene TRBV7-9; 7 bases fit TRBD1. Germline CDR1 is SEHNR and CDR2 is FQNEAQ (reference sequence). V gave up 1 base and J gave up 8 bases; unmatched junction bases: 8. The CDR3 is 15 amino acids. This chain's CDR3 is CASSLEGQGVDIQYF. Written as DNA, the CDR3 is TGTGCCAGCAGCTTAGAAGGCCAGGGGGTTGACATTCAGTACTTC.

This clonotype appeared a few times. This sequence joins TRBV28 and TRBJ2-1, with 7 bases fitting TRBD1. The V gene end was trimmed by 6 bases and the J gene end by 4 bases; junction bases not matched to a gene: 6. CDR3 length equals 14 residues. CDR1 is MDHEN and CDR2 is SYDVKM in the germline V gene. Here the CDR3 DNA reads TGTGCCAGCAGACAAACAGGGGTATACAATGAGCAGTTCTTC. This gives the protein CASRQTGVYNEQFF. The full variable domain, in which reference TRBV28 and TRBJ2-1 provide the parts outside the CDR3, is DVKVTQSSRYLVKRTGEKVFLECVQDMDHENMFWYRQDPGLGLRLIYFSYDVKMKEKGDIPEGYSVSREKKERFSLILESASTNQTSMYLCASRQTGVYNEQFFGPGTRLTVL.

This clonotype has more than one count but fewer than ten. The rearrangement joins TRBV3-1 to TRBJ2-7; TRBD1 aligns across 8 bases. Germline-derived CDR1 and CDR2 are LGHDT and YNNKEL (reference sequence). CDR3 length: 13 amino acids. V gave up 1 base and J gave up 6 bases; unmatched junction bases: 2. DNA of the CDR3: TGTGCCAGCAGCCAAGGGACAGGGAGCGAGCAGTACTTC. This translates into CASSQGTGSEQYF.

This clonotype has a handful of counts. J is TRBJ2-3 and V is TRBV29-1; 7 nucleotides match TRBD2. The CDR3 is 13 residues long. Trimming cost V 6 bases and J 0 bases; bases outside gene matches: 3. Germline V gene data show CDR1 as SQVTM and CDR2 as ANQGSEA. The CDR3 spells CSVAGVSTDTQYF. CDR3 DNA: TGCAGCGTGGCGGGGGTTAGCACAGATACGCAGTATTTT.

This clonotype was counted ten times or more. V and J are TRBV6-4 and TRBJ2-2; D remains unclear. The CDR3 extends over 12 amino acids. Germline V gene lookup returns CDR1 MRHNA and CDR2 SNTAGT. Trimming shortened V by 4 bases and J by 8 bases, and 8 bases separated the two germline ends. DNA for the CDR3: TGTGCCAGCAGTGGAATGGCGGGGGAGCTGTTTTTT. The encoded protein is CASSGMAGELFF.

The sample holds a few counts of this clonotype. The J gene is TRBJ2-7, the V gene TRBV4-3, with D perhaps TRBD1 or TRBD2 (6 bases each). This CDR3 comprises 17 residues. CDR1 is LGHNA and CDR2 is YSLEER in the germline V gene. With 4 bases removed from V and 7 bases from J, the gap between germline ends came to 26 bases. The chain's CDR3 is CASSPARGTTYSREQYF. Here the CDR3 DNA reads TGCGCCAGCAGCCCCGCACGCGGGACAACCTACTCTAGGGAGCAGTACTTC.

This clonotype was seen ten or more times. The chain joins TRBV2 to TRBJ2-4; D call uncertain. The CDR3 has 16 residues. V lost 0 bases to trimming and J lost 1 base, with 10 bases between them. Germline values: CDR1 SNHLY, CDR2 FYNNEI. CDR3 sequence reads: CASSEATLLAKNIQYF. The CDR3 DNA sequence: TGTGCCAGCAGTGAAGCAACACTCCTTGCCAAAAACATTCAGTACTTC.

This clonotype was seen ten or more times. J is TRBJ2-5 and V is TRBV7-2; 10 nucleotides agree with TRBD2. The CDR3 runs 14 residues. Trimming cost V 5 bases and J 5 bases; bases outside gene matches: 5. Germline V gives CDR1 SGHTA, CDR2 FQGNSA. CDR3 sequence (DNA): TGTGCCAGCAGCACCCTAGCGGGGGCTGAGACCCAGTACTTC. This translates into CASSTLAGAETQYF. Variable domain in full (rest from reference TRBV7-2 and TRBJ2-5): GAGVSQSPSNKVTEKGKDVELRCDPISGHTALYWYRQSLGQGLEFLIYFQGNSAPDKSGLPSDRFSAERTGGSVSTLTIQRTQQEDSAVYLCASSTLAGAETQYFGPGTRLLVL.

The rearrangement links TRBV29-1 to TRBJ2-1, with TRBD2 matching 11 bases. The CDR3 length is 14 residues. Germline V gene data show CDR1 as SQVTM and CDR2 as ANQGSEA. With V trimmed by 7 bases and J by 1 base, 3 bases remained unmatched. The CDR3 DNA reads as TGCAGCGGAGGACTAGCGGGTTCCTACAATGAGCAGTTCTTC. Its protein is CSGGLAGSYNEQFF.

This clonotype appeared many times. The chain recombines TRBV7-2 with TRBJ1-2, with D possibly being TRBD1 (5 bases). The CDR3 has 17 amino acids. V was trimmed by 2 bases and J by 5 bases, leaving 21 bases between them. From germline, CDR1 is SGHTA and CDR2 FQGNSA. The CDR3 protein is CASSLHPDGAVWYGYTF. CDR3 nucleotide sequence: TGTGCCAGCAGCTTACATCCGGACGGGGCTGTTTGGTATGGCTACACCTTC.

This clonotype came up many times. The chain uses TRBV5-6 and TRBJ1-5; the D is unclear. CDR1 is SGHDT and CDR2 is YYEEEE in the germline V gene. Trimming stripped 2 bases from V and 0 bases from J, with 15 bases between. CDR3 length: 17 residues. The CDR3 DNA follows: TGTGCCAGCAGCTTAACGCTACAAGGGTATAGCAATCAGCCCCAGCATTTT. This gives the protein CASSLTLQGYSNQPQHF.

At least ten counts were recorded for this clonotype. This chain uses TRBV18 with TRBJ2-3; D uncertain. Trimming took 1 base from V and 1 from J, leaving 15 bases between them. Germline V gives CDR1 KGHSH, CDR2 LQKENI. This CDR3 contains 17 residues. The CDR3 region is CASSPLPDPFGTDTQYF. The CDR3 nucleotides read TGTGCCAGCTCACCACTACCAGACCCATTCGGCACAGATACGCAGTATTTT.

This clonotype was seen at least ten times. The chain links TRBV4-1 to TRBJ1-3; the D is unclear. Germline V gene data show CDR1 as MGHRA and CDR2 as YSYEKL. The germline V and J ends were trimmed by 0 bases and 0 bases, with 9 bases remaining between them. This CDR3 is 16 amino acids long. The CDR3 protein is CASSQELVRSGNTIYF. Here the CDR3 DNA reads TGCGCCAGCAGCCAAGAACTGGTCCGCTCTGGAAACACCATATATTTT.

This clonotype was observed many times. The chain combines TRBV20-1 with TRBJ1-4; 10 nucleotides line up with TRBD1. The CDR3 runs to 14 residues. J gave up 4 bases and V 6 bases, and 5 bases lay outside the gene matches. The germline V gene encodes CDR1 DFQATT and CDR2 SNEGSKA (reference sequence). The DNA for the CDR3 is TGCAGTGCGAGACAGGGGGCGAGTAATGAAAAACTGTTTTTT. It encodes CSARQGASNEKLFF.

The J gene is TRBJ2-3, the V gene TRBV14; D not resolved. Germline V gives CDR1 SGHDN, CDR2 FVKESK. Trimming left V 4 bases short and J 2 bases short, with 10 bases between. CDR3 length: 14 residues. CDR3 DNA sequence: TGTGCCAGCAGCCCCCCACGCCTCACAGATACGCAGTATTTT. Translating it yields CASSPPRLTDTQYF.

This clonotype has at least ten counts. This sequence joins TRBV5-1 and TRBJ1-1; 10 bases fit TRBD1. The CDR3 is 17 amino acids. The V and J ends lost 4 bases and 0 bases, in that order; junction bases with no gene match: 9. The V gene's germline CDR1 is SGHRS and CDR2 YFSETQ. CDR3 region: CASSLAGTGAVNTEAFF. CDR3 DNA sequence: TGCGCCAGCAGCCTGGCTGGGACAGGGGCCGTGAACACTGAAGCTTTCTTT.

This chain joins TRBV7-2 and TRBJ1-2, with unresolved D. The CDR3 has 13 residues. Between the trimmed V and J ends, which lost 5 bases and 8 bases, there was a span of 15 bases. Germline lookup yields CDR1 SGHTA and CDR2 FQGNSA. The CDR3: CASSPLRAGGYTF. Written as DNA, the CDR3 is TGTGCCAGCAGCCCCCTGCGGGCTGGCGGCTACACCTTC.

This clonotype showed up just a few times. The chain is built from TRBV7-9 and TRBJ2-7, with D possibly being TRBD1 (5 bases). CDR3 length equals 14 residues. Germline CDR1 reads SEHNR; CDR2 reads FQNEAQ (reference sequence). The V end was cut by 1 base, the J end by 2 bases, with 9 bases between. For the CDR3, the DNA is TGTGCCAGCAGCTTAGGACAGTACACCTACGAGCAGTACTTC. Protein product: CASSLGQYTYEQYF.

This clonotype was found a few times. The gene calls are TRBV18 and TRBJ2-2, with D perhaps matching TRBD1 (6 bases). V was cut by 0 bases and J by 7 bases, with 12 bases left in between. Germline V gene data show CDR1 as KGHSH and CDR2 as LQKENI. The CDR3 runs to 15 residues. The CDR3 sequence is CASSPPVRQVGELFF. The CDR3 DNA reads as TGTGCCAGCTCACCACCGGTCAGACAGGTCGGGGAGCTGTTTTTT.

This clonotype was detected ten times or more. The chain employs TRBV29-1 and TRBJ2-5, with D possibly TRBD2 on 5 matching bases. Trimming shortened V by 6 bases and J by 5 bases, and 19 bases separated the two germline ends. The CDR3 runs to 14 residues. The germline CDR1 and CDR2 sequences are SQVTM and ANQGSEA. This CDR3 reads CSVDKEGLGETQYF. The CDR3 nucleotides are TGCAGCGTCGATAAAGAGGGTCTCGGGGAGACCCAGTACTTC.

There are a few counts of this clonotype. The rearrangement joins TRBV2 to TRBJ1-1; 7 bases are a match to TRBD1. The V gene's germline CDR1 is SNHLY and CDR2 FYNNEI. The trim removed 4 bases at V and 4 bases at J, leaving 3 bases unmatched. This CDR3 is 13 amino acids long. CDR3 sequence reads: CASSGQGVTEAFF. DNA for the CDR3: TGTGCCAGCAGTGGCCAGGGGGTCACTGAAGCTTTCTTT.

The chain links TRBV7-2 to TRBJ2-3; maybe TRBD2 (6 bases). CDR1 SGHTA and CDR2 FQGNSA come from the germline V gene. This CDR3 contains 16 residues. Trimming cost V 6 bases and J 6 bases, with 22 bases left between them. The CDR3 DNA reads as TGTGCCAGCAGTTCGCTACTGCGGGGAGTGACCGATACGCAGTATTTT. As protein: CASSSLLRGVTDTQYF. The full variable domain, completed using reference TRBV7-2 and TRBJ2-3, is GAGVSQSPSNKVTEKGKDVELRCDPISGHTALYWYRQSLGQGLEFLIYFQGNSAPDKSGLPSDRFSAERTGGSVSTLTIQRTQQEDSAVYLCASSSLLRGVTDTQYFGPGTRLTVL.

This clonotype was seen a few times. The gene calls are TRBV7-9 and TRBJ2-1; D unresolved. V was cut by 10 bases and J by 2 bases, with 15 bases left in between. The CDR3 has 14 residues. CDR1 is SEHNR, CDR2 FQNEAQ, per germline (reference sequence). As DNA, the CDR3 is TGTGCCAACCGGGCCCTCGGACCCTACAATGAGCAGTTCTTC. Translated, it gives CANRALGPYNEQFF.

In this sample, this clonotype turned up many times. The genes are TRBV7-2 and TRBJ2-5; 7 bases agree with TRBD1. Germline lookup yields CDR1 SGHTA and CDR2 FQGNSA. The CDR3 is 17 residues long. Trimming removed 4 bases from V and 2 bases from J; junction bases left unmatched: 13. The CDR3 region has the DNA TGTGCCAGCAGCTCCCCCCAGACAGGGCTTAAGCAAGAGACCCAGTACTTC. This codes for CASSSPQTGLKQETQYF.

This clonotype was seen repeatedly, ten times or more. The chain has TRBV19 and TRBJ1-4; 9 positions agree with TRBD1. This CDR3 comprises 16 residues. V was clipped by 6 bases and J by 5 bases; unmatched bases: 10. CDR1 is LNHDA and CDR2 is SQIVND in the germline V gene (reference sequence). CDR3 sequence (DNA): TGTGCCAGTAGCCCTATTTGGACAGGGGCCAATGAAAAACTGTTTTTT. Its translation is CASSPIWTGANEKLFF.

Many counts were recorded for this clonotype. The J gene is TRBJ2-1, the V gene TRBV5-5; 9 bases fit TRBD1. The CDR3 is 15 amino acids. The J segment lost 0 bases and the V segment lost 4 bases, leaving 2 bases of the junction unmatched. Germline CDR1 reads SGHKS; CDR2 reads YYEKEE (reference sequence). The CDR3: CASSRDRVSYNEQFF. Here the CDR3 DNA reads TGTGCCAGCAGCCGGGACAGGGTCTCCTACAATGAGCAGTTCTTC.